The next 15 T cell receptor beta chains were all read from a single sample in a study of cytomegalovirus exposure and HLA in healthy donors. PCR was performed using 60 Vbeta and 13 Jbeta primers. Profiling relied on immunoSEQ multiplex PCR, and the TCRdb table lists in-frame clones only, not all of them. The data contain about 160,000 clones, 70% to 85% of them singletons. The source material was PBMCs. These receptors originate from a male donor in good health and CMV-seronegative.

The gene calls are TRBV6-6 and TRBJ1-2, with a weak D call TRBD1 (6 bases). The CDR3 is 13 residues long. The V end lost 2 bases, the J end lost 10 bases, and 14 bases lay between the germline ends. CDR1 MNHNY and CDR2 SVGAGI come from the germline V gene (reference sequence). The CDR3 reads CASSYGQRGVYTF. DNA for the CDR3: TGTGCCAGCAGTTACGGACAGAGGGGAGTCTACACCTTC.

The rearrangement links TRBV19 to TRBJ1-2; D gene unclear. Germline lookup yields CDR1 LNHDA and CDR2 SQIVND (reference sequence). V lost 4 bases, J lost 0 bases, and 12 bases lay in between. There are 15 residues in the CDR3. CDR3 sequence reads: CASSTTARTNYGYTF. The CDR3, as DNA: TGTGCCAGTAGTACCACGGCCAGGACTAACTATGGCTACACCTTC.

CDR3 DNA sequence: TGTGCCAGCAGTTTCCCCGGGTTTCAGCCCCAGCATTTT. It specifies CASSFPGFQPQHF. This chain uses TRBV28 with TRBJ1-5; D uncertain. The V and J ends lost 3 bases and 6 bases respectively, with 9 bases between them. The CDR3 loop spans 13 amino acids. Germline V lookup: CDR1 MDHEN, CDR2 SYDVKM.

The genes are TRBV6-1 and TRBJ1-1, with D uncertain. V lost 2 bases and J 5 bases, leaving 15 bases between the germline ends. The germline V gene encodes CDR1 MNHNS and CDR2 SASEGT. The length of the CDR3 is 15 residues. CDR3 protein: CASSEFEGTTTEAFF. CDR3 DNA sequence: TGTGCCAGCAGTGAATTCGAGGGTACTACAACTGAAGCTTTCTTT.

The rearrangement uses TRBV16 and TRBJ1-2; TRBD1 matches at 7 bases. V trimming: 1 base; J trimming: 0 bases; junction bases outside the gene matches: 11. The CDR3 covers 18 residues. Germline CDR1 reads KGHSY; CDR2 reads FQNENV. The CDR3 spells CASSQYRGQLLPNYGYTF. CDR3 sequence (DNA): TGTGCCAGCAGCCAATATAGGGGACAGCTATTACCTAACTATGGCTACACCTTC.

This chain links TRBV7-9 with TRBJ2-7; the match to TRBD1 covers 10 bases. The CDR3 extends over 14 amino acids. J gave up 4 bases and V 5 bases, and 5 bases lay outside the gene matches. Germline CDR1 reads SEHNR; CDR2 reads FQNEAQ (reference sequence). Written as DNA, the CDR3 is TGTGCCAGCAGCCCCCGACAGGGGGCTTACGAGCAGTACTTC. This codes for CASSPRQGAYEQYF. Filled out from reference TRBV7-9 and TRBJ2-7, the complete variable domain reads DTGVSQNPRHKITKRGQNVTFRCDPISEHNRLYWYRQTLGQGPEFLTYFQNEAQLEKSRLLSDRFSAERPKGSFSTLEIQRTEQGDSAMYLCASSPRQGAYEQYFGPGTRLTVT.

In DNA form, the CDR3 reads TGTGCCTGGAGTGTGGGGCTAGCGGGAGGGAATGAGCAGTTCTTC. It codes for CAWSVGLAGGNEQFF. This chain links TRBV30 with TRBJ2-1; 12 nucleotides align to TRBD2. After removal of 0 bases from V and 7 bases from J, the junction contained 4 bases not matched to a gene. This CDR3 is 15 amino acids long. Germline-derived CDR1 and CDR2 are GTSNPN and SVGIG (reference sequence).

V usage is TRBV5-1 and J usage is TRBJ1-2, with D maybe TRBD1 (6 bases). CDR3 length: 13 residues. Germline CDR1 is SGHRS and CDR2 is YFSETQ. Trimming removed 4 bases at V and 7 bases at J, with 14 bases between. The CDR3 protein is CASSTDRSSGYTF. The CDR3 DNA is TGCGCCAGCAGCACTGACAGGAGTTCTGGCTACACCTTC.

V usage is TRBV4-1 and J usage is TRBJ2-3; 9 bases align to TRBD1. Germline lookup yields CDR1 MGHRA and CDR2 YSYEKL. V was clipped by 2 bases and J by 5 bases; unmatched bases: 8. This CDR3 is built from 16 residues. The CDR3 DNA reads TGCGCCAGCAGCCAACCCGGGACAGGGTGGGAAGATACGCAGTATTTT. This translates into CASSQPGTGWEDTQYF.

CDR3 sequence reads: CASSEREYINEQFF. The CDR3 DNA reads as TGTGCCAGCAGTGAGCGGGAGTACATCAATGAGCAGTTCTTC. The gene calls are TRBV2 and TRBJ2-1; TRBD2 matches 7 bases. The germline CDR1 and CDR2 sequences are SNHLY and FYNNEI. The V gene end was trimmed by 3 bases and the J gene end by 6 bases; junction bases not matched to a gene: 5. The CDR3 runs 14 residues.

The V and J genes are TRBV11-2 and TRBJ2-7; 9 nucleotides align to TRBD1. CDR1 and CDR2 from the germline V gene are SGHAT and FQNNGV. The CDR3 covers 17 residues. V was clipped by 3 bases and J by 0 bases; unmatched bases: 9. CDR3 coding DNA: TGTGCCAGCAGCTTGATCTCCGGGACAGGGAGCTCCTACGAGCAGTACTTC. Protein product: CASSLISGTGSSYEQYF. Full variable domain (rest looked up from reference TRBV11-2 and TRBJ2-7): EAGVAQSPRYKIIEKRQSVAFWCNPISGHATLYWYQQILGQGPKLLIQFQNNGVVDDSQLPKDRFSAERLKGVDSTLKIQPAKLEDSAVYLCASSLISGTGSSYEQYFGPGTRLTVT.

This clone has just a few counts. The chain employs TRBV5-1 and TRBJ2-7; D gene unclear. The CDR3 is 15 amino acids. The V end was cut by 4 bases, the J end by 0 bases, with 14 bases between. Germline loops: CDR1 SGHRS, CDR2 YFSETQ. CDR3 region: CASSPLGGGSYEQYF. CDR3 DNA sequence: TGCGCCAGCAGCCCCCTGGGTGGCGGCTCCTACGAGCAGTACTTC.

CDR3 region: CASSFGDNTGELFF. CDR3 coding DNA: TGTGCCAGCAGCTTCGGGGATAACACCGGGGAGCTGTTTTTT. The chain joins TRBV11-2 to TRBJ2-2; maybe TRBD2 (5 bases). V lost 3 bases, J lost 2 bases, and 7 bases lay in between. The CDR3 is 14 amino acids. Germline CDR1 SGHAT, CDR2 FQNNGV.

The genes are TRBV11-3 and TRBJ2-3, with 8 bases identical to TRBD2. Germline V gene lookup returns CDR1 SGHNT and CDR2 YENEEA. Losses at the gene ends were 2 bases for V and 2 bases for J; bases not matched to a gene: 9. The CDR3 covers 17 residues. This chain's CDR3 is CASSLNSGDLTTDTQYF. CDR3 bases: TGTGCCAGCAGCTTAAATAGCGGGGACCTCACCACAGATACGCAGTATTTT.

The V call is TRBV10-3, the J call TRBJ2-3; D possibly corresponds to TRBD1 (5 bases). Germline CDR1 reads ENHRY; CDR2 reads SYGVKD. Trimming left V 7 bases short and J 0 bases short, with 11 bases between. This CDR3 contains 14 residues. The CDR3 loop is CAIKGAFSTDTQYF. The DNA for the CDR3 is TGTGCCATCAAAGGGGCCTTTAGCACAGATACGCAGTATTTT.